This is a list of T cell receptor beta chains from one sample in a study of T cell changes during pregnancy in multiple sclerosis. The repertoire was sequenced with immunoSEQ multiplex PCR; TCRdb's copy has only in-frame clones and lacks some. The sample lists some 100,000 clones; 94% were seen once. Specimen: peripheral blood, collected before pregnancy. The source of these receptors is a female donor with multiple sclerosis, enrolled in a pregnancy study. Each CDR3 is given with its conserved first and last residue. Each record gives: J gene, clone size, V gene, D gene, CDR3 protein, CDR3 DNA. D genes are given only for firm matches. Clone sizes are given selectively: once, few, many, or a class where the clone is expanded.

TRBJ1-1 NA TRBV2 NA CASSEGGTGTEAFF TGTGCCAGCAGTGAGGGGGGAACCGGCACTGAAGCTTTCTTT
TRBJ2-1 NA TRBV11-2 TRBD2 CASSLGLAGTYNEQFF TGTGCCAGCAGCTTAGGTCTAGCGGGAACCTACAATGAGCAGTTCTTC
TRBJ1-2 NA TRBV27 NA CASSSKEYGYTF TGTGCCAGCAGTTCGAAGGAGTATGGCTACACCTTC
TRBJ2-7 NA TRBV14 NA CASSQHYEQYF TGTGCCAGCAGCCAACACTACGAGCAGTACTTC
TRBJ1-2 once TRBV6-5 NA CASSYDTGWGYTF TGTGCCAGCAGTTATGACACGGGGTGGGGCTACACCTTC
TRBJ1-2 NA TRBV7-2 TRBD1 CASSLAQGAHGYTF TGTGCCAGCAGCTTAGCTCAGGGGGCGCATGGCTACACCTTC
TRBJ1-2 once TRBV19 NA CASSMRGGYGYTF TGTGCCAGTAGTATGCGGGGGGGGTATGGCTACACCTTC
TRBJ2-1 NA TRBV11-2 TRBD2 CASSLGGGSGDYNEQFF TGTGCCAGCAGCTTAGGGGGTGGTAGCGGGGATTACAATGAGCAGTTCTTC
TRBJ2-2 NA TRBV9 TRBD1 CASSVVEGAAGELFF TGTGCCAGCAGCGTAGTTGAGGGGGCGGCGGGGGAGCTGTTTTTT
TRBJ2-1 NA TRBV11-2 NA CASSLAGGSYNEQFF TGTGCCAGCAGCTTAGCGGGTGGATCCTACAATGAGCAGTTCTTC
TRBJ2-7 NA TRBV25-1 TRBD1 CASIPTGPSYEQYF TGTGCCAGCATCCCGACAGGGCCCTCCTACGAGCAGTACTTC
TRBJ2-7 NA TRBV5-1 TRBD1 CASSLGRTGGSYEQYF TGCGCCAGCAGCTTGGGGCGGACAGGGGGCTCCTACGAGCAGTACTTC
TRBJ1-1 NA TRBV30 NA CAWSLAEGGEAFF TGTGCCTGGAGTCTCGCCGAGGGAGGTGAAGCTTTCTTT
TRBJ1-2 NA TRBV28 TRBD1 CASYGGQGYGYTF TGTGCCAGCTACGGCGGACAGGGCTATGGCTACACCTTC
TRBJ2-5 NA TRBV5-4 NA CASSLPGPGTQYF TGTGCCAGCAGCTTGCCAGGGCCCGGGACCCAGTACTTC
TRBJ1-1 NA TRBV6-1 NA CASLLVSGISEAFF TGTGCCAGCCTCTTGGTATCGGGGATCTCTGAAGCTTTCTTT
TRBJ2-7 NA TRBV11-2 TRBD2 CASSLGTSGTYEQYF TGTGCCAGCAGCTTAGGGACTAGCGGTACCTACGAGCAGTACTTC
TRBJ2-2 NA TRBV30 NA CAWVRSNTGELFF TGTGCCTGGGTACGGTCTAACACCGGGGAGCTGTTTTTT
TRBJ1-1 NA TRBV29-1 NA CSCLAGRPEAFF TGCAGCTGTCTCGCGGGGAGGCCTGAAGCTTTCTTT
TRBJ1-1 NA TRBV7-2 TRBD1 CASRPGTGSTEAFF TGTGCCAGCAGACCCGGGACAGGGAGCACTGAAGCTTTCTTT
TRBJ2-7 NA TRBV7-2 NA CASSLGPPDGGYEQYF TGTGCCAGCAGCTTAGGGCCGCCGGACGGGGGCTACGAGCAGTACTTC
TRBJ2-3 NA TRBV29-1 NA CSVAQSTDTQYF TGCAGCGTTGCCCAGTCCACAGATACGCAGTATTTT
TRBJ1-5 NA TRBV6-1 NA CASTGWENQPQHF TGTGCCAGCACTGGGTGGGAGAATCAGCCCCAGCATTTT
TRBJ1-3 NA TRBV10-3 TRBD1 CAISAPDRAGNTIYF TGTGCCATCAGTGCCCCGGACAGGGCTGGAAACACCATATATTTT
TRBJ2-1 once TRBV9 NA CASSARREGGSLNEQFF TGTGCCAGCAGCGCCCGTCGTGAAGGGGGATCTCTCAATGAGCAGTTCTTC
TRBJ1-1 NA TRBV28 NA CASSYPLDRMNTEAFF TGTGCCAGCAGTTACCCTCTCGACAGGATGAACACTGAAGCTTTCTTT
TRBJ1-1 NA TRBV5-5 NA CASSLDMFTEAFF TGTGCCAGCAGCTTGGACATGTTCACTGAAGCTTTCTTT
TRBJ2-3 NA TRBV30 NA CAWSDSDTDTQYF TGTGCCTGGAGTGACAGTGACACAGATACGCAGTATTTT
TRBJ1-1 few TRBV27 TRBD1 CASRNRGSEAFF TGTGCCAGCAGAAACAGGGGATCGGAAGCTTTCTTT
TRBJ2-5 NA TRBV28 TRBD1 CASSLLGTGQKETQYF TGTGCCAGCAGTTTATTGGGTACGGGACAGAAAGAGACCCAGTACTTC
TRBJ2-6 NA TRBV9 NA CASSVEGVWVSGANVLTF TGTGCCAGCAGCGTAGAAGGAGTTTGGGTCTCTGGGGCCAACGTCCTGACTTTC
TRBJ2-1 once TRBV19 NA CASSERLGEQFF TGTGCCAGTAGTGAGAGACTAGGTGAGCAGTTCTTC
TRBJ2-5 NA TRBV4-1 TRBD2 CASSPLPSGSYQETQYF TGCGCCAGCAGCCCGCTCCCTAGCGGGAGTTACCAAGAGACCCAGTACTTC
TRBJ1-1 NA TRBV27 TRBD1 CASSLAGGFTEAFF TGTGCCAGCAGTTTGGCAGGGGGCTTCACTGAAGCTTTCTTT
TRBJ2-7 once TRBV10-3 NA CAISELALSSYEQYF TGTGCCATCAGTGAGCTAGCGCTTTCCTCCTACGAGCAGTACTTC
TRBJ2-1 NA TRBV19 TRBD2 CASSIPWTSGSHNEQFF TGTGCCAGTAGTATCCCCTGGACTAGCGGGAGCCACAATGAGCAGTTCTTC
TRBJ2-5 NA TRBV7-2 TRBD2 CASSLGSQRGETQYF TGTGCCAGCAGCTTAGGATCCCAGCGGGGAGAGACCCAGTACTTC
TRBJ2-2 NA TRBV27 TRBD1 CASSAGTGVTGELFF TGTGCCAGCAGTGCCGGGACAGGGGTAACCGGGGAGCTGTTTTTT
TRBJ2-1 NA TRBV11-2 NA CASSLDSTYNEQFF TGTGCCAGCAGCTTGGACAGTACCTACAATGAGCAGTTCTTC
TRBJ2-7 NA TRBV28 TRBD1 CASSPKRQGASYEQYF TGTGCCAGCAGTCCCAAGAGGCAGGGGGCGTCCTACGAGCAGTACTTC
TRBJ2-5 NA TRBV29-1 NA CSVVRGETQYF TGCAGCGTTGTCAGGGGAGAGACCCAGTACTTC
TRBJ1-2 NA TRBV5-1 NA CASSLNSDSLWGYTF TGCGCCAGCAGCTTAAATTCGGACAGTCTTTGGGGCTACACCTTC
TRBJ2-7 once TRBV6-6 TRBD2 CASSYVTGGGTYEQYF TGTGCCAGCAGTTACGTCACGGGAGGAGGGACCTACGAGCAGTACTTC
TRBJ2-1 NA TRBV2 TRBD2 CASSQRLAGGRSYNEQFF TGTGCCAGCAGTCAACGACTAGCGGGAGGGCGCTCCTACAATGAGCAGTTCTTC
TRBJ1-2 NA TRBV4-1 TRBD1 CASSLPWDREKTDYGYTF TGCGCCAGCAGCCTCCCTTGGGACAGGGAAAAAACAGACTATGGCTACACCTTC
TRBJ2-2 few TRBV18 NA CASSDLGAGTGELFF TGTGCCAGCTCGGATTTGGGCGCAGGGACCGGGGAGCTGTTTTTT
TRBJ2-7 NA TRBV6-5 NA CASSIRGSSHEQYF TGTGCCAGCAGTATAAGGGGGAGTAGCCACGAGCAGTACTTC
TRBJ2-1 NA TRBV11-2 NA CASSLDITAGEQFF TGTGCCAGCAGCTTAGATATAACAGCAGGTGAGCAGTTCTTC
TRBJ1-4 NA TRBV30 NA CAWSVPGRGEKLFF TGTGCCTGGAGTGTACCGGGTAGGGGTGAAAAACTGTTTTTT
TRBJ1-2 NA TRBV10-3 NA CAIGPPGGYGYTF TGTGCCATCGGGCCCCCCGGGGGGTATGGCTACACCTTC
TRBJ1-3 NA TRBV12-5 NA CASGLVQGSGNTIYF TGTGCTAGTGGTTTGGTACAGGGCTCTGGAAACACCATATATTTT
TRBJ2-3 NA TRBV25-1 NA CASSEYNRKPDTQYF TGTGCCAGCAGTGAATACAACAGAAAGCCAGATACGCAGTATTTT
TRBJ2-7 NA TRBV29-1 TRBD1 CSVGQGGEQYF TGCAGCGTGGGACAGGGGGGTGAGCAGTACTTC
TRBJ2-1 NA TRBV28 TRBD2 CASISGRLLSDNEQFF TGTGCCAGCATTAGCGGGAGGCTTCTCTCGGACAATGAGCAGTTCTTC
TRBJ1-1 NA TRBV19 NA CASTPHDRTEAFF TGTGCCAGTACCCCCCACGACAGGACTGAAGCTTTCTTT
TRBJ1-5 NA TRBV23-1 TRBD1 CASSQPKLGTGCNQPQHF TGCGCCAGCAGTCAACCTAAGCTCGGGACAGGGTGCAATCAGCCCCAGCATTTT
TRBJ2-3 NA TRBV27 TRBD2 CASSQTSGRRVSTDTQYF TGTGCCAGCAGTCAAACTAGCGGGAGAAGAGTTAGCACAGATACGCAGTATTTT
TRBJ2-2 NA TRBV30 NA CAWALTETGELFF TGTGCCTGGGCCTTGACAGAAACCGGGGAGCTGTTTTTT